Following are 9 T cell receptor beta chains from one sample sequenced in a study of blood T cell repertoires in COVID-19. Assay used: immunoSEQ multiplex PCR; TCRdb lists only in-frame clones, some missing. This sample has some 110,000 clones, with approximately 80% found just once. Sequencing was performed on peripheral blood. These TCRs come from a man between 65 and 85 years old with acute or convalescent COVID-19.

The chain uses TRBV6-2 or TRBV6-3 and TRBJ1-1, with no clear D. V was shortened by 0 bases and J by 11 bases, with 13 bases between the two germline ends. The germline CDR1 and CDR2 sequences are MNHEY and SVGEGT. CDR3 length: 13 amino acids. The CDR3 sequence: CASSYSGGTLAFF. The DNA of the CDR3 is TGTGCCAGCAGTTACTCTGGAGGCACTTTGGCTTTCTTT.

The J gene is TRBJ1-4, the V gene TRBV28; a weak D match, TRBD1 (6 bases). The germline V gene encodes CDR1 MDHEN and CDR2 SYDVKM. The CDR3 covers 18 residues. The germline V and J ends were trimmed by 5 bases and 8 bases, with 27 bases remaining between them. The CDR3 loop is CASSRAWGRELGWEKLFF. The CDR3 bases are TGTGCCAGCAGTCGGGCTTGGGGGCGTGAGCTTGGGTGGGAAAAACTGTTTTTT.

This clone was observed a single time. The chain has TRBV19 and TRBJ2-1, with 9 bases that match TRBD2. The CDR3 loop spans 15 amino acids. Germline V gene sequence: CDR1 LNHDA, CDR2 SQIVND (reference sequence). After removal of 4 bases from V and 8 bases from J, the junction contained 9 bases not matched to a gene. CDR3 loop: CASSRLAAGGHEQFF. In DNA, the CDR3 is TGTGCCAGTAGTAGACTAGCGGCGGGGGGGCATGAGCAGTTCTTC.

This clone was counted once. V and J are TRBV12-3 or TRBV12-4 and TRBJ1-6; D is undetermined. This CDR3 comprises 13 residues. Trimming took 5 bases from V and 6 from J, leaving 8 bases between them. The DNA of the CDR3 is TGTGCCAGCAGTCGAGGCTTTAATTCACCCCTCCACTTT. It codes for CASSRGFNSPLHF.

The gene calls are TRBV7-3 and TRBJ1-5, with 9 bases aligning to TRBD1. Germline V gene lookup returns CDR1 SGHTA and CDR2 FQGTGA. The CDR3 runs to 15 residues. V dropped 3 bases and J dropped 4; count of bases not matched to a gene: 4. CDR3 sequence reads: CASSLPGQGNQPQHF. CDR3 DNA sequence: TGTGCCAGCAGCTTGCCGGGACAGGGTAATCAGCCCCAGCATTTT. The variable domain in full, completed from reference TRBV7-3 and TRBJ1-5, reads GAGVSQTPSNKVTEKGKYVELRCDPISGHTALYWYRQSLGQGPEFLIYFQGTGAADDSGLPNDRFFAVRPEGSVSTLKIQRTERGDSAVYLCASSLPGQGNQPQHFGDGTRLSIL.

The genes are TRBV5-1 and TRBJ2-7, with D tentatively TRBD1 (6 bases). The CDR3 is 14 residues long. V dropped 0 bases and J dropped 0 bases, with 7 bases sitting between them. CDR1 is SGHRS, CDR2 YFSETQ, per germline. As DNA, the CDR3 is TGCGCCAGCAGCTTGGCAGGGGACTCCTACGAGCAGTACTTC. As protein: CASSLAGDSYEQYF.

This chain connects TRBV28 to TRBJ1-2, with no clear D. Trimming took off 6 bases at V and 0 bases at J, with 17 bases between the two ends. Germline CDR1 MDHEN, CDR2 SYDVKM. CDR3 size: 16 residues. The CDR3 loop is CASSPSTTEPNYGYTF. DNA of the CDR3: TGTGCCAGCAGCCCTTCCACAACAGAGCCTAACTATGGCTACACCTTC.

The chain combines TRBV29-1 with TRBJ2-3; no reliable D call. Germline CDR1 is SQVTM and CDR2 is ANQGSEA. V was pared by 5 bases and J by 2 bases, with 11 bases between. The CDR3 extends over 13 amino acids. The CDR3: CSVPGSNTDTQYF. CDR3 in DNA: TGCAGCGTTCCCGGTTCTAACACAGATACGCAGTATTTT.

This clone was observed a single time. The chain joins TRBV7-2 to TRBJ2-7, with TRBD2 matching over 10 bases. The V segment lost 0 bases and the J segment 5 bases; nucleotides outside the gene matches: 4. CDR3 size: 15 residues. The germline V gene has CDR1 SGHTA and CDR2 FQGNSA. The CDR3, as DNA: TGTGCCAGCAGCTTAGCGCCTAGCGGGAGAAACGAGCAGTACTTC. Translation: CASSLAPSGRNEQYF.